The table lists the clone carrying this T cell receptor beta chain with a few counts. The V gene lost 0 bases and the J gene lost 3 bases, with 8 bases spanning the gap. This CDR3 has 14 amino acids. Germline CDR1 reads SGHKS; CDR2 reads YYEKEE (reference sequence). The sample is drawn from a study of blood T cells in healthy people across ages. Sample-barcoded 5' priming and a J-beta primer mix drove a second PCR of roughly 6 to 12 cycles. TCRdb reprocessed the 5' RACE reads with MiXCR, giving one entry per CDR3 protein. The table lists some 1,800,000 distinct CDR3 sequences, about 39% of them singletons.

What was sequenced was blood. The receptor comes from a human donor in good health. This rearrangement joins TRBV5-5 to TRBJ2-3; no clear D. Here the CDR3 DNA reads TGTGCCAGCAGCTTGGAAGGGCAGACAGATACGCAGTATTTT. Protein: CASSLEGQTDTQYF.